This is a list of T cell receptor beta chains from one sample in a study of a mutant IDH1 vaccine in newly diagnosed glioma. Clones were sequenced by immunoSEQ multiplex PCR, and TCRdb holds only the in-frame ones, with some missing. Found here are tens of thousands of clones, more than 70% of them singletons; the top ten hold roughly 9%. This specimen consisted of peripheral blood mononuclear cells (PBMCs), obtained from a glioma patient treated with radiotherapy, temozolomide or both. The source of these receptors is a man aged 50 to 59 with glioma. Some clones in this sample may be carry-over from other donors' samples. Both conserved end residues are part of each CDR3. D genes are given only for firm matches. Rows give clone size only sometimes, using once, few, many, or a class for an expanded clone.

CDR3nt: TGTGCCAGCAGCCAAGAGGGGGGGACCTATGGCTACACCTTC; CDR3aa: CASSQEGGTYGYTF; v_gene: TRBV4-2; abundance: NA; d_gene: NA; j_gene: TRBJ1-2
CDR3nt: TGTGCCAGCAGCCGACGGGGGCCTCTTCTAGATACGCAGTATTTT; CDR3aa: CASSRRGPLLDTQYF; v_gene: TRBV2; abundance: NA; d_gene: NA; j_gene: TRBJ2-3
CDR3nt: TGTGCCAGCATTCTCTTGGGGAGGGGTGGGGGCTACACCTTC; CDR3aa: CASILLGRGGGYTF; v_gene: TRBV27; abundance: NA; d_gene: NA; j_gene: TRBJ1-2
CDR3nt: TGTGCCAGCAGCATTACACGTTCCTATGGCTACACCTTC; CDR3aa: CASSITRSYGYTF; v_gene: TRBV7-2; abundance: NA; d_gene: NA; j_gene: TRBJ1-2
CDR3nt: TGTGCCAGCAGTGGAAGGTCAGCGAACACTGAAGCTTTCTTT; CDR3aa: CASSGRSANTEAFF; v_gene: TRBV6-1; abundance: few; d_gene: NA; j_gene: TRBJ1-1
CDR3nt: TGTGCCAGCAGCTTAGAGGGGACAGACTACAATGAGCAGTTCTTC; CDR3aa: CASSLEGTDYNEQFF; v_gene: TRBV11-3; abundance: NA; d_gene: TRBD1; j_gene: TRBJ2-1
CDR3nt: TGCGCCAGCAGCTTTGGCACCCGCACAGATACGCAGTATTTT; CDR3aa: CASSFGTRTDTQYF; v_gene: TRBV5-1; abundance: once; d_gene: NA; j_gene: TRBJ2-3
CDR3nt: TGTGCCAGCAAGCTCCGGGGCAGGTTTGCCACCGGCCGCAAGGAGGGCAATGAGCAGTTCTTC; CDR3aa: CASKLRGRFATGRKEGNEQFF; v_gene: TRBV13; abundance: NA; d_gene: NA; j_gene: TRBJ2-1
CDR3nt: TGCAGTGCAGGGTATGAGCAGCCCCAGCATTTT; CDR3aa: CSAGYEQPQHF; v_gene: TRBV20-1; abundance: few; d_gene: NA; j_gene: TRBJ1-5
CDR3nt: TGTGCCAGCAGTTTATACTCTTCGGGAACTCATGGCTACACCTTC; CDR3aa: CASSLYSSGTHGYTF; v_gene: TRBV28; abundance: NA; d_gene: NA; j_gene: TRBJ1-2
CDR3nt: TGCGCCAGCAGACGGGAGTCCACCGGGGAGCTGTTTTTT; CDR3aa: CASRRESTGELFF; v_gene: TRBV5-1; abundance: NA; d_gene: NA; j_gene: TRBJ2-2
CDR3nt: TGTGCCAGCAGCTTTGGGGGCGGGAGGTCGGCGCGAGCCCAGTACTTC; CDR3aa: CASSFGGGRSARAQYF; v_gene: TRBV5-4; abundance: few; d_gene: TRBD2; j_gene: TRBJ2-5
CDR3nt: TGTGCCAGCAGCCGGACTAGACGAGAGACCCAGTACTTC; CDR3aa: CASSRTRRETQYF; v_gene: TRBV6-5; abundance: NA; d_gene: TRBD2; j_gene: TRBJ2-5
CDR3nt: TGTGCCGGGTCTTTGGTGGCGTACACTGAAGCTTTCTTT; CDR3aa: CAGSLVAYTEAFF; v_gene: TRBV6-1; abundance: NA; d_gene: NA; j_gene: TRBJ1-1
CDR3nt: TGTGCCAGCAGCCCCCCCGACGGGGGGAATTCACCCCTCCACTTT; CDR3aa: CASSPPDGGNSPLHF; v_gene: TRBV7-8; abundance: NA; d_gene: NA; j_gene: TRBJ1-6
CDR3nt: TGTGCCATCAGTGACGGCAGCTTGAACACTGAAGCTTTCTTT; CDR3aa: CAISDGSLNTEAFF; v_gene: TRBV10-3; abundance: NA; d_gene: NA; j_gene: TRBJ1-1
CDR3nt: TGTGCCAGCAGTGAAGGAGGGGGCTACAATGAGCAGTTCTTC; CDR3aa: CASSEGGGYNEQFF; v_gene: TRBV6-4; abundance: NA; d_gene: NA; j_gene: TRBJ2-1
CDR3nt: TGCAGTGCTAGTTGGGTTCTCGGCTACACCTTC; CDR3aa: CSASWVLGYTF; v_gene: TRBV20-1; abundance: NA; d_gene: NA; j_gene: TRBJ1-2
CDR3nt: TGTGCCAGCAGCGAAACAGGGGAGAGGGAGACCCAGTACTTC; CDR3aa: CASSETGERETQYF; v_gene: TRBV9; abundance: NA; d_gene: TRBD1; j_gene: TRBJ2-5
CDR3nt: TGTGCCAGCAGCTTTTCTAACGTTCGAGGCGCGGAAGCTTTCTTT; CDR3aa: CASSFSNVRGAEAFF; v_gene: TRBV5-6; abundance: NA; d_gene: NA; j_gene: TRBJ1-1
CDR3nt: TGTGCCAGCAGTTTATCGTTCCCTAGCGGGGGCTCCTACGAGCAGTACTTC; CDR3aa: CASSLSFPSGGSYEQYF; v_gene: TRBV27; abundance: NA; d_gene: TRBD2; j_gene: TRBJ2-7
CDR3nt: TGTGCCAGCAGCTTGGACAGGGGCGGATATGGCTACACCTTC; CDR3aa: CASSLDRGGYGYTF; v_gene: TRBV7-2; abundance: NA; d_gene: TRBD1; j_gene: TRBJ1-2
CDR3nt: TGTGCCAGCAGCTTTGTCGCCGGACGCGAGCAGTACTTC; CDR3aa: CASSFVAGREQYF; v_gene: TRBV7-9; abundance: NA; d_gene: NA; j_gene: TRBJ2-7
CDR3nt: TGTGCCAGCAGCGCGTCCGGGACTAGTTCCTACGAGCAGTACTTC; CDR3aa: CASSASGTSSYEQYF; v_gene: TRBV9; abundance: NA; d_gene: TRBD2; j_gene: TRBJ2-7
CDR3nt: TGTGCCAGCAGCTTTCAGATAGACCGATTACCCTACGAGCAGTACTTC; CDR3aa: CASSFQIDRLPYEQYF; v_gene: TRBV7-9; abundance: NA; d_gene: NA; j_gene: TRBJ2-7
CDR3nt: TGCGCCAGCAGCAATCCTGGGGGGACTGAAGCTTTCTTT; CDR3aa: CASSNPGGTEAFF; v_gene: TRBV5-1; abundance: few; d_gene: NA; j_gene: TRBJ1-1
CDR3nt: TGTGCCAGCAGCCTGGGGGGCGAGCAGTTCTTC; CDR3aa: CASSLGGEQFF; v_gene: TRBV5-6; abundance: NA; d_gene: NA; j_gene: TRBJ2-1
CDR3nt: TGTGCCAGCAGCCCGGACCCCCTAGCGGGAGGGCCCTCCCTCGAGACCCAGTACTTC; CDR3aa: CASSPDPLAGGPSLETQYF; v_gene: TRBV4-2; abundance: NA; d_gene: TRBD2; j_gene: TRBJ2-5
CDR3nt: TGTGCCAGCTCATCAACAGGTGAAGCTTTCTTT; CDR3aa: CASSSTGEAFF; v_gene: TRBV18; abundance: NA; d_gene: NA; j_gene: TRBJ1-1
CDR3nt: TGCGCCAGCAGCTCCCGACAGACCTTTAATGGCTACACCTTC; CDR3aa: CASSSRQTFNGYTF; v_gene: TRBV5-1; abundance: NA; d_gene: NA; j_gene: TRBJ1-2
CDR3nt: TGTGCCAGCAGTGAGGGATCCCTCCTCTACGAGCAGTACTTC; CDR3aa: CASSEGSLLYEQYF; v_gene: TRBV2; abundance: NA; d_gene: NA; j_gene: TRBJ2-7
CDR3nt: TGCGCCAGCAGCTTGGGGCCGGGACAGGGTAGTTCACCCCTCCACTTT; CDR3aa: CASSLGPGQGSSPLHF; v_gene: TRBV5-1; abundance: NA; d_gene: TRBD1; j_gene: TRBJ1-6
CDR3nt: TGTGCCAGCGGGGGGTTTGTTGGAGACAATGAGCAGTTCTTC; CDR3aa: CASGGFVGDNEQFF; v_gene: TRBV2; abundance: NA; d_gene: NA; j_gene: TRBJ2-1
CDR3nt: TGTGCCAGCAGCTTATTTGCGGGTAGCTCCTACGAGCAGTACTTC; CDR3aa: CASSLFAGSSYEQYF; v_gene: TRBV7-2; abundance: NA; d_gene: NA; j_gene: TRBJ2-7
CDR3nt: TGTGCCAGCAGTGAGGGACCACGAGTCGGGGAGACCCAGTACTTC; CDR3aa: CASSEGPRVGETQYF; v_gene: TRBV2; abundance: NA; d_gene: NA; j_gene: TRBJ2-5
CDR3nt: TGTGCCAGCAGCTTAGGGACTAGCGGGGGGCCCAGCTCCTACAATGAGCAGTTCTTC; CDR3aa: CASSLGTSGGPSSYNEQFF; v_gene: TRBV7-2; abundance: once; d_gene: TRBD2; j_gene: TRBJ2-1
CDR3nt: TGTGCCAGCAGCTTCCCAGGCGGCACCGGGGAGCTGTTTTTT; CDR3aa: CASSFPGGTGELFF; v_gene: TRBV5-4; abundance: NA; d_gene: NA; j_gene: TRBJ2-2
CDR3nt: TGTGCCAGCAGCTTAGTTGGAGGAAACACTGAAGCTTTCTTT; CDR3aa: CASSLVGGNTEAFF; v_gene: TRBV7-9; abundance: once; d_gene: NA; j_gene: TRBJ1-1
CDR3nt: TGTGCCAGTCTAGGGGCAGAGACCCAGTACTTC; CDR3aa: CASLGAETQYF; v_gene: TRBV19; abundance: NA; d_gene: NA; j_gene: TRBJ2-5